The 30 T cell receptor beta chains given below trace back to one sample, sequenced in a study of blood T cell repertoires in COVID-19. Clones were sequenced by immunoSEQ multiplex PCR, and TCRdb holds only the in-frame ones, with some missing. The data contain 300,000 to 350,000 clones, approximately 85% of them singletons. The material sequenced was PBMCs or T cells enriched from blood (not recorded which). These receptor sequences come from a man under 40 who had recovered from COVID-19.

This sequence joins TRBV6-5 and TRBJ2-7; D might be TRBD2 (7 bases). The germline V gene encodes CDR1 MNHEY and CDR2 SVGAGI. Trimming took 8 bases from V and 3 from J, leaving 17 bases between them. CDR3 length equals 14 residues. The CDR3 coding sequence is TGTGCCAGCGCGACTTGGGGGGGCCTCTACGAGCAGTACTTC. It yields the protein CASATWGGLYEQYF.

V and J are TRBV7-9 and TRBJ2-7; a weak D match, TRBD1 (5 bases). The CDR3 spans 14 residues. Trimming shortened V by 1 base and J by 12 bases, and 19 bases separated the two germline ends. CDR1 is SEHNR, CDR2 FQNEAQ, per germline (reference sequence). DNA for the CDR3: TGTGCCAGCAGCTTAGGGGGCTCGGTACTGGTGCCGTACTTC. Its translation: CASSLGGSVLVPYF.

V usage is TRBV15 and J usage is TRBJ2-7; D unresolved. Germline CDR1 LNHNV, CDR2 YYDKDF (reference sequence). The CDR3 has 13 residues. The V end lost 6 bases, the J end lost 1 base, and 10 bases lay between the germline ends. The DNA of the CDR3 is TGTGCCACCAGACAAGCTAGGTCCTACGAGCAGTACTTC. As protein: CATRQARSYEQYF.

V and J are TRBV7-2 and TRBJ1-2; 7 nucleotides align to TRBD1. CDR3 length equals 16 residues. After removal of 2 bases from V and 7 bases from J, the junction contained 13 bases not matched to a gene. The V gene's germline CDR1 is SGHTA and CDR2 FQGNSA. CDR3 sequence (DNA): TGTGCCAGCAGCTTATACAGGGGAGGTCTGGGGGGTGGCTACACCTTC. Translated, it gives CASSLYRGGLGGGYTF.

The table lists this clone with a count of one. The rearrangement uses TRBV7-6 and TRBJ2-3; maybe TRBD1 (6 bases). The CDR3 covers 15 residues. Trimming cost V 5 bases and J 3 bases, with 15 bases left between them. Germline lookup yields CDR1 SGHVS and CDR2 FNYEAQ. CDR3 sequence reads: CASSAQGFRTDTQYF. The CDR3 DNA sequence: TGTGCCAGCAGCGCCCAGGGGTTCCGAACAGATACGCAGTATTTT.

This sequence joins TRBV19 and TRBJ2-3; 8 bases are a match to TRBD1. The V segment lost 2 bases and the J segment 5 bases; nucleotides outside the gene matches: 3. The CDR3 sequence is 14 residues long. Per the germline V gene, CDR1 is LNHDA and CDR2 is SQIVND (reference sequence). DNA for the CDR3: TGTGCCAGTAGTATATTCAGGGGGCAAGATACGCAGTATTTT. Residues: CASSIFRGQDTQYF.

This clone was recorded once. The chain links TRBV5-4 to TRBJ1-3; 11 nucleotides line up with TRBD1. Germline-derived CDR1 and CDR2 are SGHNT and YYREEE (reference sequence). This CDR3 contains 15 residues. V shed 4 bases and J 2 bases; nucleotides not matched to a gene: 2. CDR3 in amino acids: CASSPGQGAGNTIYF. The CDR3 DNA reads TGTGCCAGCAGCCCGGGACAGGGGGCTGGAAACACCATATATTTT. Combining the CDR3 with reference TRBV5-4 and TRBJ1-3 gives the whole variable domain ETGVTQSPTHLIKTRGQQVTLRCSSQSGHNTVSWYQQALGQGPQFIFQYYREEENGRGNFPPRFSGLQFPNYSSELNVNALELDDSALYLCASSPGQGAGNTIYFGEGSWLTVV.

The rearrangement links TRBV7-6 to TRBJ1-6, with D perhaps matching TRBD1 (5 bases). From germline, CDR1 is SGHVS and CDR2 FNYEAQ. The CDR3 spans 14 residues. Trimming stripped 3 bases from V and 7 bases from J, with 10 bases between. CDR3 DNA sequence: TGTGCCAGCAGCTTCGGGGGAGGGAATTCACCCCTCCACTTT. Its translation is CASSFGGGNSPLHF. The whole variable domain, filled in from reference TRBV7-6 and TRBJ1-6, reads GAGVSQSPRYKVTKRGQDVALRCDPISGHVSLYWYRQALGQGPEFLTYFNYEAQQDKSGLPNDRFSAERPEGSISTLTIQRTEQRDSAMYRCASSFGGGNSPLHFGNGTRLTVT.

DNA of the CDR3: TGTGCCAGCAGCCAAGATAGAGCTAGCTTAGCCGAGCAGTACTTC. Translating gives CASSQDRASLAEQYF. The V gene is TRBV4-2, the J gene TRBJ2-7, with D possibly being TRBD2 (5 bases). Germline assignment: CDR1 LGHNA and CDR2 YNFKEQ. V was cut by 0 bases and J by 6 bases, with 15 bases left in between. The length of the CDR3 is 15 residues.

A few counts support this clone. The rearrangement links TRBV25-1 to TRBJ1-2, with no clear D. Trimming stripped 5 bases from V and 7 bases from J, with 11 bases between. In germline, CDR1 is MGHDK, CDR2 SYGVNS. The CDR3 spans 12 residues. The CDR3, as DNA: TGTGCCAGCAGTATGGGAGGCTCTGGCTACACCTTC. Protein: CASSMGGSGYTF.

This clone occurred a few times. V gene TRBV7-2 combines with J gene TRBJ1-2, with a tentative D call TRBD1 (5 bases). The germline V and J ends were trimmed by 8 bases and 3 bases, with 13 bases remaining between them. Germline CDR1 and CDR2: SGHTA and FQGNSA. The CDR3 loop spans 13 amino acids. The CDR3 reads CASAPGVDYGYTF. The DNA for the CDR3 is TGTGCCAGCGCTCCGGGGGTGGACTATGGCTACACCTTC.

The chain joins TRBV9 to TRBJ2-1; 11 bases are shared with TRBD2. Germline V CDR1 and CDR2: SGDLS, YYNGEE. The V segment lost 3 bases and the J segment 4 bases; nucleotides outside the gene matches: 9. CDR3 size: 17 residues. CDR3 sequence: CASSGRGGTSGYNEQFF. The CDR3 nucleotides are TGTGCCAGCAGCGGGCGAGGCGGGACTAGCGGATACAATGAGCAGTTCTTC.

The CDR3 DNA is TGTGCCAGCAAGACAGGGCTGGAGCTGTTTTTT. Amino acid sequence: CASKTGLELFF. The chain couples TRBV19 to TRBJ2-2; 7 bases line up with TRBD1. J gave up 10 bases and V 9 bases, and 5 bases lay outside the gene matches. The length of the CDR3 is 11 residues. Looked up from germline, CDR1 is LNHDA and CDR2 is SQIVND (reference sequence).

The rearrangement joins TRBV29-1 to TRBJ1-2, with a tentative D call TRBD1 (5 bases). The germline V and J ends were trimmed by 4 bases and 6 bases, with 12 bases remaining between them. Germline values: CDR1 SQVTM, CDR2 ANQGSEA. The CDR3 runs to 12 residues. As DNA, the CDR3 is TGCAGCGTTGTAGGGGAATTCGATGGCTACACCTTC. Amino acids: CSVVGEFDGYTF.

J is TRBJ1-5 and V is TRBV27; 10 bases are a match to TRBD1. V was pared by 5 bases and J by 5 bases, with 3 bases of the junction left unmatched. CDR3 length: 14 residues. Germline values: CDR1 MNHEY, CDR2 SMNVEV (reference sequence). CDR3 DNA sequence: TGTGCCAGCAGTGGGACAGGGGTACATCAGCCCCAGCATTTT. This translates into CASSGTGVHQPQHF.

This clone was observed a few times. V usage is TRBV6-5 and J usage is TRBJ1-2; D gene uncertain. Germline assignment: CDR1 MNHEY and CDR2 SVGAGI. Deletions cut 0 bases from V and 3 bases from J, with 14 bases between. There are 16 residues in the CDR3. The CDR3 sequence is CASSYSLIVQDYGYTF. Here the CDR3 DNA reads TGTGCCAGCAGTTACTCGCTGATAGTCCAGGACTATGGCTACACCTTC.

Remarks on this clone: The same CDR3 also results from other DNA sequences found in this sample. The chain uses TRBV12-3 or TRBV12-4 and TRBJ1-5, with D perhaps matching TRBD1 (5 bases). The CDR3 covers 13 residues. V dropped 2 bases and J dropped 4 bases, with 6 bases sitting between them. CDR3 sequence (DNA): TGTGCCAGCAGTTTAACAGGTAATCAGCCCCAGCATTTT. It specifies CASSLTGNQPQHF.

The chain combines TRBV9 with TRBJ2-1; tentative D call: TRBD2 (7 bases). CDR3 length equals 15 residues. Per the germline V gene, CDR1 is SGDLS and CDR2 is YYNGEE. V lost 6 bases and J lost 7, with 20 bases in between. The CDR3 nucleotides are TGTGCCAGCACATTACGGGGGGACACTTGGAATGAGCAGTTCTTC. Protein: CASTLRGDTWNEQFF.

Concerning this clone: Distinct nucleotide sequences in the sample also encode this CDR3. Written as DNA, the CDR3 is TGTGCCAGCAGCGTTGGACAGTTGAACACTGAAGCTTTCTTT. Translated, it gives CASSVGQLNTEAFF. V gene TRBV9 combines with J gene TRBJ1-1, with a weak D call TRBD1 (6 bases). Per germline, CDR1 SGDLS and CDR2 YYNGEE. Trimming took off 2 bases at V and 0 bases at J, with 8 bases between the two ends. The CDR3 loop spans 14 amino acids.

The CDR3 DNA sequence: TGTGCCAGCGCTCGGGGGAGCACAGATACGCAGTATTTT. This translates into CASARGSTDTQYF. The chain carries TRBV9 and TRBJ2-3, with D perhaps matching TRBD2 (6 bases). CDR3 length: 13 amino acids. The germline V gene encodes CDR1 SGDLS and CDR2 YYNGEE. Trimming stripped 7 bases from V and 0 bases from J, with 9 bases between.

Concerning this clone: The same CDR3 also results from other DNA sequences found in this sample. The chain carries TRBV24-1 and TRBJ2-7; 9 bases line up with TRBD1. Germline CDR1 reads KGHDR; CDR2 reads SFDVKD. The V segment lost 7 bases and the J segment 2 bases; nucleotides outside the gene matches: 2. The CDR3 runs to 13 residues. The CDR3 here is CATSRTGAYEQYF. CDR3 nucleotides: TGTGCCACCAGCCGGACAGGGGCCTACGAGCAGTACTTC.

The chain is built from TRBV27 and TRBJ1-5; a possible D gene is TRBD1 (5 bases). V gave up 6 bases and J gave up 1 base, with 10 bases separating them. The germline V gene has CDR1 MNHEY and CDR2 SMNVEV (reference sequence). This CDR3 comprises 14 residues. This CDR3 is CASRTGESNQPQHF. The CDR3 DNA follows: TGTGCCAGCAGAACGGGGGAGAGCAATCAGCCCCAGCATTTT.

The chain employs TRBV6-4 and TRBJ2-5; no firm D call. Germline V gene lookup returns CDR1 MRHNA and CDR2 SNTAGT. CDR3 size: 12 residues. V lost 6 bases, J lost 2 bases, and 7 bases lay in between. The CDR3 DNA reads as TGTGCCAGCAGAGCTAATCAAGAGACCCAGTACTTC. Its translation: CASRANQETQYF.

The J gene is TRBJ1-5, the V gene TRBV12-5; a possible D gene is TRBD1 (6 bases). Germline lookup yields CDR1 LGHNT and CDR2 FRNRAP. CDR3 length equals 13 residues. Trimming pared 7 bases from V and 6 bases from J, leaving 13 bases between. CDR3 amino acids: CASDREVAQPQHF. In nucleotides, the CDR3 is TGTGCTAGTGACAGGGAAGTTGCTCAGCCCCAGCATTTT.

This rearrangement joins TRBV5-4 to TRBJ2-5, with 7 bases aligning to TRBD1. CDR1 is SGHNT, CDR2 YYREEE, per germline (reference sequence). The V and J ends lost 4 bases and 4 bases, in that order; junction bases with no gene match: 7. This CDR3 contains 14 residues. The CDR3, as DNA: TGTGCCAGCAGCGAAGACAGGGTGGGAGAGACCCAGTACTTC. This translates into CASSEDRVGETQYF.

This sequence joins TRBV7-3 and TRBJ1-1; perhaps TRBD1 as D (6 bases). The length of the CDR3 is 15 residues. Germline loops: CDR1 SGHTA, CDR2 FQGTGA. The ends were cut back, 1 base at V and 3 bases at J, with 12 bases in the middle. In DNA form, the CDR3 reads TGTGCCAGCAGCTTAAGCCAACAGGGATACACTGAAGCTTTCTTT. This codes for CASSLSQQGYTEAFF.

The chain has TRBV2 and TRBJ1-1, with a tentative D call TRBD1 (5 bases). Germline CDR1 reads SNHLY; CDR2 reads FYNNEI. This CDR3 is 13 amino acids long. Trimming removed 2 bases from V and 5 bases from J, with 9 bases in between. The CDR3 is CASSERGWTEAFF. The CDR3 nucleotides are TGTGCCAGCAGTGAACGGGGGTGGACTGAAGCTTTCTTT.

This clone occurred a few times. Other DNA sequences within the sample encode an identical CDR3. This sequence joins TRBV6-5 and TRBJ1-1; D is unresolved. The V and J ends lost 0 bases and 8 bases respectively, with 10 bases between them. This CDR3 has 13 residues. Germline assignment: CDR1 MNHEY and CDR2 SVGAGI. In DNA, the CDR3 is TGTGCCAGCAGTTACTCGAGTAGAGGAGAAGCTTTCTTT. Translation: CASSYSSRGEAFF.

V gene TRBV11-3 combines with J gene TRBJ2-1; the match to TRBD2 covers 10 bases. With 5 bases clipped from V and 6 bases from J, the junction kept 4 bases outside the gene matches. The CDR3 spans 14 residues. Germline V gene data show CDR1 as SGHNT and CDR2 as YENEEA. The CDR3 loop reads CASSPGLAANEQFF. The CDR3 DNA reads TGTGCCAGCAGCCCTGGACTAGCGGCCAATGAGCAGTTCTTC.

The genes are TRBV19 and TRBJ1-3; D might be TRBD1 (5 bases). CDR3 length equals 16 residues. From germline, CDR1 is LNHDA and CDR2 SQIVND (reference sequence). Trimming removed 6 bases at V and 0 bases at J, with 15 bases between. CDR3 amino acids: CASRITGYASGNTIYF. Written as DNA, the CDR3 is TGTGCCAGTAGAATTACAGGCTATGCCTCTGGAAACACCATATATTTT.